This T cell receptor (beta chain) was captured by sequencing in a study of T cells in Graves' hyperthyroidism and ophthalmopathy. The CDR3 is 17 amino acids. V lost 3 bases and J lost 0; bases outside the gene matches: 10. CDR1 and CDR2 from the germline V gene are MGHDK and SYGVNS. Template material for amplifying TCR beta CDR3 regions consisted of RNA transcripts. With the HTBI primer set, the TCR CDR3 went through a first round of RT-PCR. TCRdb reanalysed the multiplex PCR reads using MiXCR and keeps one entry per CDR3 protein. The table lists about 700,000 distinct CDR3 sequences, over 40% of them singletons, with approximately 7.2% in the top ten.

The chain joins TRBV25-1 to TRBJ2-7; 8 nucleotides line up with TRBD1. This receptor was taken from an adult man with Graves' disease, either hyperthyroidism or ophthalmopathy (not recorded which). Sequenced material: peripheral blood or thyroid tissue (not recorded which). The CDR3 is CASSEHGQGSFSYEQYF. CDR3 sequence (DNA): TGTGCCAGCAGTGAGCACGGACAGGGTTCGTTCTCCTACGAGCAGTACTTC.